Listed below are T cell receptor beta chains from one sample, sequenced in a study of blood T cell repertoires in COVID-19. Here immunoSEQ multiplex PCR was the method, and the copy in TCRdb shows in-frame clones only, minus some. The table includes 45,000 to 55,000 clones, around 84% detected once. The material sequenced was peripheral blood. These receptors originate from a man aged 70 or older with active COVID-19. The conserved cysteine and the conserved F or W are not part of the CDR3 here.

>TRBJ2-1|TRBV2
ASSRDRGTNEQF
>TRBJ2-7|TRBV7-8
ASSLAAGVAYEQY
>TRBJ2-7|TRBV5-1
ASSFPSSYEQY
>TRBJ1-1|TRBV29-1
SVPEGTEAF
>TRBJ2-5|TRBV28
ASNQQGREETQY
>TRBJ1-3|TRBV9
ASSVGGNTIY
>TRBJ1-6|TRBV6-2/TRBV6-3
ASSYDFSGWTLH
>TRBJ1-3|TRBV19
ASSMRAGGNTIY
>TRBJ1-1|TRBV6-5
ASKGPGWANTEAF
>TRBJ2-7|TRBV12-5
ASGLVVTGATRSYEQY
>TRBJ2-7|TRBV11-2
ASSLIGQGGYEQY
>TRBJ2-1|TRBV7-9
ASSPWGVGAGEQF
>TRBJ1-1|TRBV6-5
ASSKQGYTEAF
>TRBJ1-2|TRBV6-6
ASSSLWGNYGYT
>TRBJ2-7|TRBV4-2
ASSQGQAGYEQY
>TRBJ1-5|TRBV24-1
ATSDSRYGGNQPQH
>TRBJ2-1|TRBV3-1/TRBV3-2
ASSQQMTSHNEQF
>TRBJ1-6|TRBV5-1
ASSPGADSYNSPLH
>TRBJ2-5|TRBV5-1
ASSTSGGVETQY
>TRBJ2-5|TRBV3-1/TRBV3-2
ASRGLSQGARETQY
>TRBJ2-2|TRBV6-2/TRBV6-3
ASGQTASGTGELF
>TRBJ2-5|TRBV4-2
ASSQEPSGASETQY
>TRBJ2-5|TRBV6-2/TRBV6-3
ASSYGGGTQY
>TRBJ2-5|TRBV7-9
ASSSSGTDSTGTQY
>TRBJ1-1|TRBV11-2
ASSLEIRRGRTEAF
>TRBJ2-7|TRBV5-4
ASSGRDSSYEQY
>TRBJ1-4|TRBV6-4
ASRPSGPRATNEKLF
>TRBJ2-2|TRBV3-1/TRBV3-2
ASGRLAGRTGELF
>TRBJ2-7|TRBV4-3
ASSQGGGRGSDEQY
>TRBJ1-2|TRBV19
ATKGQPPGQSNYGYT
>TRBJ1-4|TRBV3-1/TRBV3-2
ASSQGRGPNEKLF
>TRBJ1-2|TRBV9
ASSVVLPGQVEGYGYT
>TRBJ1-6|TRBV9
ASSPGQSSYNSPLH
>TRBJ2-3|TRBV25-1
ASSEYTWTSGGTDTQY
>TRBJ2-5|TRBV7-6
ASSKTSGGGKTQY
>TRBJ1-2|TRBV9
ASSSGQGAKGYT
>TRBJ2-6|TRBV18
ASSRGTGGAGANVLT